The source of this T cell receptor (beta chain) is a study of Ad26.COV2.S vaccination and SARS-CoV-2 variants. Study results and caveats: Breadth, reportedly substantial, characterized the spike-specific CD8+ and CD4+ T cell responses after vaccination. Analyses of TCR breadth and depth may have underestimated total T cell responses. Similar non-spike TCR breadth was observed in recipients of vaccine and of placebo.

Sequencing was performed with immunoSEQ multiplex PCR; in TCRdb, only in-frame clones are kept and a portion is missing. The table lists about 680,000 clones, around 92% of them singletons. In regard to this clone: Its antigen is undetermined.

V shed 3 bases and J shed 6 bases, with 9 bases lying between them. From germline, CDR1 is SGDLS and CDR2 YYNGEE. The CDR3 consists of 13 residues. The sample's treatment: 19 received Ad26.COV2.S at low or high dose, single or two shots; several received placebo; per-sample allocation not given. On day 63 after the first injection, vaccine and placebo recipients gave samples. The source was peripheral blood, collected in a trial of Ad26.COV2.S vaccine versus placebo. This TCR derives from a person between 18 and 65 years old who received the Ad26.COV2.S COVID-19 vaccine or a placebo. The rearrangement links TRBV9 to TRBJ2-2; D remains ambiguous. The CDR3 loop is CASSAFLSGELFF. DNA of the CDR3: TGTGCCAGCAGCGCCTTCCTATCCGGGGAGCTGTTTTTT.